A single sample is the source of the 19 T cell receptor beta chains below, sequenced in a study of T-cell memory formation after mild COVID-19. TCRdb reprocessed the 5' RACE reads with MiXCR, giving one entry per CDR3 protein. The data show 250,000 to 300,000 distinct CDR3 sequences, approximately 8.4% seen once. The sequencing input was PBMCs or a T cell subset sorted from them (not recorded which). Every receptor here comes from a man between 18 and 29 years old who had mild COVID-19 (a few samples of this study predate the infection). Cell type and time point are not known.

This clonotype was detected ten times or more. The J gene is TRBJ2-5, the V gene TRBV10-3; no clear D. This CDR3 comprises 13 residues. Per the germline V gene, CDR1 is ENHRY and CDR2 is SYGVKD. The V gene lost 7 bases and the J gene lost 1 base, with 10 bases spanning the gap. CDR3 residues: CAIKLEPQETQYF. The CDR3 bases are TGTGCCATCAAGCTAGAACCCCAAGAGACCCAGTACTTC.

This clonotype was seen more than once but under ten times. This rearrangement joins TRBV7-9 to TRBJ2-7; D gene uncertain. V lost 5 bases and J lost 3, with 11 bases in between. CDR1 is SEHNR, CDR2 FQNEAQ, per germline (reference sequence). This CDR3 has 13 amino acids. CDR3 sequence: CASSQINGYEQYF. The CDR3 coding sequence is TGTGCCAGCAGCCAAATAAATGGCTACGAGCAGTACTTC. Drawing the rest from reference TRBV7-9 and TRBJ2-7, the complete variable domain is DTGVSQNPRHKITKRGQNVTFRCDPISEHNRLYWYRQTLGQGPEFLTYFQNEAQLEKSRLLSDRFSAERPKGSFSTLEIQRTEQGDSAMYLCASSQINGYEQYFGPGTRLTVT.

This chain joins TRBV27 and TRBJ2-7; 7 bases line up with TRBD2. Germline V gene data show CDR1 as MNHEY and CDR2 as SMNVEV (reference sequence). Trimming removed 5 bases from V and 6 bases from J; junction bases left unmatched: 7. CDR3 length: 13 residues. The CDR3, as DNA: TGTGCCAGCAGTAAGGGAGGGCAGTCCGAGCAGTACTTC. It is translated as CASSKGGQSEQYF.

The rearrangement joins TRBV12-3 or TRBV12-4 to TRBJ1-1, with D perhaps matching TRBD1 (5 bases). The CDR3 consists of 12 residues. V shed 8 bases and J shed 6 bases, with 13 bases lying between them. In DNA form, the CDR3 reads TGTGCCAGCCAGGGCAGGGTGCCTGAAGCTTTCTTT. Its translation is CASQGRVPEAFF.

This clonotype was observed at least ten times. V is TRBV11-2 and J is TRBJ2-1; D uncertain. The CDR3 is made up of 15 amino acids. Germline V CDR1 and CDR2: SGHAT, FQNNGV. The ends were cut back, 3 bases at V and 10 bases at J, with 19 bases in the middle. The CDR3 region is CASSFVSTRPWEQFF. The CDR3 coding sequence is TGTGCCAGCAGCTTTGTTTCCACCAGGCCGTGGGAGCAGTTCTTC. The variable domain in full, with the rest retrieved from reference TRBV11-2 and TRBJ2-1, is EAGVAQSPRYKIIEKRQSVAFWCNPISGHATLYWYQQILGQGPKLLIQFQNNGVVDDSQLPKDRFSAERLKGVDSTLKIQPAKLEDSAVYLCASSFVSTRPWEQFFGPGTRLTVL.

The genes are TRBV10-2 and TRBJ1-2; 8 bases match TRBD1. Germline V gene lookup returns CDR1 WSHSY and CDR2 SAAADI. V was pared by 6 bases and J by 6 bases, with 9 bases of the junction left unmatched. The CDR3 consists of 14 residues. DNA for the CDR3: TGCGCCAGCAGCGCAGGGGGCTGGCAGGATGGCTACACCTTC. It specifies CASSAGGWQDGYTF.

The V call is TRBV12-3 or TRBV12-4, the J call TRBJ2-1; 7 bases map to TRBD1. The CDR3 has 16 residues. V was pared by 7 bases and J by 2 bases, with 11 bases of the junction left unmatched. The chain's CDR3 is CASIPRPGQPYNEQFF. In nucleotides, the CDR3 is TGTGCCAGCATTCCTAGGCCGGGACAGCCCTACAATGAGCAGTTCTTC.

This clonotype was counted at least ten times. The chain uses TRBV25-1 and TRBJ2-2; D is ambiguous. Trimming left V 8 bases short and J 10 bases short, with 11 bases between. The length of the CDR3 is 11 residues. CDR1 and CDR2 from the germline V gene are MGHDK and SYGVNS. CDR3 loop: CASLSKKELFF. The CDR3 DNA follows: TGTGCCAGCTTATCAAAAAAGGAGCTGTTTTTT.

This clonotype was seen a handful of times. This chain connects TRBV29-1 to TRBJ2-6; D call uncertain. The CDR3 is 16 residues long. V lost 5 bases and J 0 bases, leaving 14 bases between the germline ends. Germline assignment: CDR1 SQVTM and CDR2 ANQGSEA. As DNA, the CDR3 is TGCAGCGTTCCGGGTGCTACAGACTCTGGGGCCAACGTCCTGACTTTC. It specifies CSVPGATDSGANVLTF.

This clonotype was recorded a few times. This chain joins TRBV5-1 and TRBJ2-3; the D call may be TRBD1 or TRBD2 (5 bases each). The CDR3 has 17 amino acids. The germline V and J ends were trimmed by 3 bases and 2 bases, with 19 bases remaining between them. Germline V gene sequence: CDR1 SGHRS, CDR2 YFSETQ. Here the CDR3 DNA reads TGCGCCAGCAGCTCGCCACCCGGGACGGCGACCACAGATACGCAGTATTTT. Amino acids: CASSSPPGTATTDTQYF.

The rearrangement links TRBV5-1 to TRBJ2-7; unclear D gene. Germline values: CDR1 SGHRS, CDR2 YFSETQ. The V and J ends lost 1 base and 3 bases respectively, with 8 bases between them. CDR3 length: 13 residues. The DNA for the CDR3 is TGCGCCAGCAGCTTGAATGGCGACTACGAGCAGTACTTC. Protein: CASSLNGDYEQYF.

This rearrangement joins TRBV30 to TRBJ1-1; TRBD1 might be the D (5 bases). V was shortened by 5 bases and J by 11 bases, with 15 bases between the two germline ends. Germline V gene lookup returns CDR1 GTSNPN and CDR2 SVGIG (reference sequence). The CDR3 runs to 11 residues. The CDR3 DNA is TGTGCCTGGTGGATGGGGGTCGATGCTTTCTTT. Amino acids: CAWWMGVDAFF.

The chain uses TRBV2 and TRBJ2-1; TRBD2 matches at 13 bases. CDR1 and CDR2 from the germline V gene are SNHLY and FYNNEI. This CDR3 comprises 17 residues. With 8 bases clipped from V and 6 bases from J, the junction kept 13 bases outside the gene matches. CDR3 DNA sequence: TGTGCCAGCGGTAATTCCCTGACTAGCGGGGGGTCCAATGAGCAGTTCTTC. As protein: CASGNSLTSGGSNEQFF. Together with reference TRBV2 and TRBJ2-1, the CDR3 gives the full variable domain: EPEVTQTPSHQVTQMGQEVILRCVPISNHLYFYWYRQILGQKVEFLVSFYNNEISEKSEIFDDQFSVERPDGSNFTLKIRSTKLEDSAMYFCASGNSLTSGGSNEQFFGPGTRLTVL.

The table lists this clonotype with a few counts. The gene calls are TRBV4-2 and TRBJ1-2, with 8 bases that match TRBD1. In germline, CDR1 is LGHNA, CDR2 YNFKEQ. J lost 4 bases, V lost 0 bases, and 7 bases had no gene match. This CDR3 region has 16 residues. CDR3 nucleotide sequence: TGTGCCAGCAGCCAAGAATCTGGGGACAGGCTCTATGGCTACACCTTC. Its translation: CASSQESGDRLYGYTF.

This clonotype was observed many times. The chain has TRBV12-3 or TRBV12-4 and TRBJ2-3; D is perhaps TRBD1 (5 bases). CDR3 length: 13 residues. With 5 bases removed from V and 7 bases from J, the gap between germline ends came to 13 bases. The CDR3: CASSGPLGHTQYF. For the CDR3, the DNA is TGTGCCAGCAGTGGCCCCTTGGGGCATACGCAGTATTTT.

A few counts support this clonotype. The chain joins TRBV29-1 to TRBJ1-1; D gene uncertain. Trimming took 3 bases from V and 0 from J, leaving 8 bases between them. The CDR3 loop spans 13 amino acids. Germline lookup yields CDR1 SQVTM and CDR2 ANQGSEA. The CDR3 reads CSVDRRMNTEAFF. CDR3 bases: TGCAGCGTTGACAGGCGGATGAACACTGAAGCTTTCTTT.

This rearrangement joins TRBV30 to TRBJ1-1; weak D call: TRBD1 (5 bases). The CDR3 sequence is 11 residues long. V was pared by 4 bases and J by 7 bases, with 10 bases between. Germline values: CDR1 GTSNPN, CDR2 SVGIG (reference sequence). CDR3 coding DNA: TGTGCCTGGATGTACAGGATTGAAGCTTTCTTT. This codes for CAWMYRIEAFF.

The chain couples TRBV20-1 to TRBJ2-2; D uncertain. CDR1 DFQATT and CDR2 SNEGSKA come from the germline V gene (reference sequence). V was shortened by 3 bases and J by 6 bases, with 5 bases between the two germline ends. The CDR3 consists of 11 residues. In DNA form, the CDR3 reads TGCAGTGCTAGTCCGGCCGGGGAGCTGTTTTTT. Translating gives CSASPAGELFF.

This clonotype occurred a few times. This CDR3 fails to terminate in the conserved phenylalanine or tryptophan, so it likely reflects a read error. No DNA is shown, since the ends of the CDR3 on it are uncertain; the CDR3 is the one TCRdb lists. The chain employs TRBV15 and TRBJ1-3; the table names TRBD1, a call not compared with the DNA. From its first to its last residue, the CDR3 has 13 amino acids. From germline, CDR1 is LNHNV and CDR2 YYDKDF (reference sequence). CDR3: CATSRDRGTGRYL.